The 15 T cell receptor beta chains listed next were all sequenced from one sample in a study of a mutant IDH1 vaccine in newly diagnosed glioma. Specified time point: week 11, during vaccination. The study gave 300 ug of mutant IDH1 20-mer peptide per vaccine dose, with topical imiquimod. Repertoires were generated with immunoSEQ multiplex PCR, while TCRdb's copy carries only in-frame clones and drops some. Here the sample spans roughly 130,000 clones, around 80% being singletons. These receptors have no known antigen. The sample consisted of PBMCs, taken from a glioma patient whose treatment included an IDH1 peptide vaccine. The source of these receptors is a man in his forties with glioma.

This chain connects TRBV5-6 to TRBJ2-3, with TRBD2 as a possible D gene (5 bases). Trimming pared 0 bases from V and 6 bases from J, leaving 5 bases between. The V gene's germline CDR1 is SGHDT and CDR2 YYEEEE. This CDR3 is 12 amino acids long. CDR3 coding DNA: TGTGCCAGCAGCTTGGGGGAGGATACGCAGTATTTT. This encodes CASSLGEDTQYF.

This clone was detected once. V usage is TRBV6-6 and J usage is TRBJ1-5, with D uncertain. The CDR3 is 14 amino acids. Germline CDR1 is MNHNY and CDR2 is SVGAGI (reference sequence). The ends were cut back, 5 bases at V and 7 bases at J, with 15 bases in the middle. The CDR3: CASSPLGRRQPQHF. Here the CDR3 DNA reads TGTGCCAGCAGTCCTCTCGGGAGGCGACAGCCCCAGCATTTT.

The V and J genes are TRBV27 and TRBJ2-7; D perhaps matches TRBD2 (7 bases). The germline V gene encodes CDR1 MNHEY and CDR2 SMNVEV (reference sequence). Trimming stripped 5 bases from V and 4 bases from J, with 24 bases between. The CDR3 loop spans 17 amino acids. CDR3 in amino acids: CASSLRRGGAKRYEQYF. The CDR3 DNA reads TGTGCCAGCAGTCTAAGGAGGGGGGGGGCGAAGAGGTACGAGCAGTACTTC.

This clone was detected only a few times. The chain couples TRBV9 to TRBJ1-1; D unresolved. Per the germline V gene, CDR1 is SGDLS and CDR2 is YYNGEE. The length of the CDR3 is 14 residues. V lost 4 bases, J lost 0 bases, and 10 bases lay in between. This chain's CDR3 is CASSPSGLNTEAFF. In DNA form, the CDR3 reads TGTGCCAGCAGCCCCAGTGGGTTGAACACTGAAGCTTTCTTT. The full variable domain, in which reference TRBV9 and TRBJ1-1 provide the parts outside the CDR3, is DSGVTQTPKHLITATGQRVTLRCSPRSGDLSVYWYQQSLDQGLQFLIQYYNGEERAKGNILERFSAQQFPDLHSELNLSSLELGDSALYFCASSPSGLNTEAFFGQGTRLTVV.

J is TRBJ2-7 and V is TRBV7-2, with D unclear. CDR3 length equals 14 residues. V lost 1 base, J lost 2 bases, and 9 bases lay in between. Germline V gene sequence: CDR1 SGHTA, CDR2 FQGNSA. In DNA, the CDR3 is TGTGCCAGCAGCTTAGATCAGGTTGCCTACGAGCAGTACTTC. It translates to CASSLDQVAYEQYF.

The chain links TRBV6-5 to TRBJ2-1, with D unclear. The V end was cut by 3 bases, the J end by 8 bases, with 11 bases between. Looked up from germline, CDR1 is MNHEY and CDR2 is SVGAGI. This CDR3 has 13 amino acids. CDR3 sequence (DNA): TGTGCCAGCAGTTATTGGGCGGATGATGAGCAGTTCTTC. It translates to CASSYWADDEQFF.

The chain employs TRBV10-2 and TRBJ1-6, with 9 bases identical to TRBD1. Germline CDR1 WSHSY, CDR2 SAAADI. V dropped 6 bases and J dropped 7; count of bases not matched to a gene: 7. The CDR3 has 15 amino acids. The CDR3 spells CASRQGAGGNSPLHF. The CDR3, as DNA: TGCGCCAGCAGACAGGGGGCAGGAGGAAATTCACCCCTCCACTTT.

The rearrangement links TRBV28 to TRBJ2-3; tentative D call: TRBD2 (5 bases). The CDR3 runs 15 residues. V was cut by 2 bases and J by 4 bases, with 13 bases left in between. From germline, CDR1 is MDHEN and CDR2 SYDVKM. CDR3 DNA: TGTGCCAGCAGTTTACGGGGTTTGGGCTCAGATACGCAGTATTTT. The encoded protein is CASSLRGLGSDTQYF.

This rearrangement joins TRBV7-6 to TRBJ2-1, with TRBD2 matching 12 bases. CDR3 length equals 18 residues. J lost 6 bases, V lost 0 bases, and 9 bases had no gene match. Germline lookup yields CDR1 SGHVS and CDR2 FNYEAQ. This CDR3 reads CASSLARLAGGPANEQFF. The CDR3 coding sequence is TGTGCCAGCAGCTTAGCGCGTCTAGCGGGAGGGCCCGCCAATGAGCAGTTCTTC.

This chain connects TRBV29-1 to TRBJ2-5; 8 bases map to TRBD1. This CDR3 has 15 amino acids. After removal of 4 bases from V and 7 bases from J, the junction contained 14 bases not matched to a gene. Germline V gene lookup returns CDR1 SQVTM and CDR2 ANQGSEA. This CDR3 reads CSVGGSDRGGGTQYF. The DNA for the CDR3 is TGCAGCGTTGGCGGGTCAGACAGGGGTGGGGGGACCCAGTACTTC.

There are a few counts of this clone. This chain joins TRBV30 and TRBJ1-2, with 8 bases matching TRBD1. Germline assignment: CDR1 GTSNPN and CDR2 SVGIG (reference sequence). The J segment lost 8 bases and the V segment lost 8 bases, leaving 13 bases of the junction unmatched. The CDR3 runs 13 residues. The CDR3 bases are TGTGCCCGGTGGGCAGACAGGGGTCGGGGCTACACCTTC. It specifies CARWADRGRGYTF.

The chain joins TRBV30 to TRBJ1-5; D is perhaps TRBD1 (5 bases). CDR3 length: 13 residues. V was shortened by 0 bases and J by 7 bases, with 10 bases between the two germline ends. Germline lookup yields CDR1 GTSNPN and CDR2 SVGIG (reference sequence). DNA of the CDR3: TGTGCCTGGAGTGTACAAAGGGACCAGCCCCAGCATTTT. Translating it yields CAWSVQRDQPQHF.

The rearrangement uses TRBV18 and TRBJ2-5; the D is unclear. The CDR3 extends over 13 amino acids. From germline, CDR1 is KGHSH and CDR2 LQKENI. The germline V and J ends were trimmed by 0 bases and 2 bases, with 4 bases remaining between them. The CDR3 nucleotides are TGTGCCAGCTCACCACCAATTCAAGAGACCCAGTACTTC. It is translated as CASSPPIQETQYF. The variable domain in full, with the rest retrieved from reference TRBV18 and TRBJ2-5, is NAGVMQNPRHLVRRRGQEARLRCSPMKGHSHVYWYRQLPEEGLKFMVYLQKENIIDESGMPKERFSAEFPKEGPSILRIQQVVRGDSAAYFCASSPPIQETQYFGPGTRLLVL.

CDR3 region: CASLGTSGPLAGYEQYF. The DNA of the CDR3 is TGTGCCAGCTTAGGGACTAGCGGGCCCCTTGCTGGCTACGAGCAGTACTTC. The chain couples TRBV28 to TRBJ2-7; 12 bases are shared with TRBD2. In germline, CDR1 is MDHEN, CDR2 SYDVKM. The CDR3 runs 17 residues. V was pared by 8 bases and J by 3 bases, with 14 bases of the junction left unmatched.

This clone has a handful of counts. This chain connects TRBV30 to TRBJ1-4, with D possibly TRBD1 on 6 matching bases. Looked up from germline, CDR1 is GTSNPN and CDR2 is SVGIG (reference sequence). The CDR3 is made up of 15 amino acids. Trimming left V 6 bases short and J 4 bases short, with 18 bases between. The CDR3, as DNA: TGTGCCTGCCTTACCCCCAGGGGTAGTAATGAAAAACTGTTTTTT. Translating gives CACLTPRGSNEKLFF.